The 18 T cell receptor beta chains below all came from one sample that was sequenced in a study of T cell responses to AZD1222 COVID-19 vaccine. Repertoires were generated with immunoSEQ multiplex PCR, while TCRdb's copy carries only in-frame clones and drops some. The sample has roughly 70,000 clones, around nine tenths seen once. Sequenced here: peripheral blood, sampled 28 days after the second AZD1222 dose. The receptors were sampled from an adult who received the AZD1222 COVID-19 vaccine.

The V call is TRBV29-1, the J call TRBJ1-2, with D uncertain. Trimming shortened V by 2 bases and J by 1 base, and 8 bases separated the two germline ends. This CDR3 contains 13 residues. The germline gives CDR1 SQVTM, CDR2 ANQGSEA. CDR3 DNA: TGCAGCGTTGAATCCGGCCTTAACTATGGCTACACCTTC. Translating gives CSVESGLNYGYTF.

This chain joins TRBV10-2 and TRBJ2-1; D remains unclear. V was trimmed by 2 bases and J by 5 bases, leaving 10 bases between them. In germline, CDR1 is WSHSY, CDR2 SAAADI. The CDR3 covers 14 residues. The CDR3 loop is CASSETSLNNEQFF. The CDR3 DNA reads as TGCGCCAGCAGTGAGACCTCGCTTAACAATGAGCAGTTCTTC.

This clone came up a few times. V is TRBV4-3 and J is TRBJ1-1; 7 bases agree with TRBD1. CDR1 LGHNA and CDR2 YSLEER come from the germline V gene. This CDR3 contains 15 residues. V lost 3 bases, J lost 4 bases, and 8 bases stayed unmatched. The CDR3 here is CASSHADRAATEAFF. CDR3 coding DNA: TGCGCCAGCAGCCACGCCGACAGGGCGGCCACTGAAGCTTTCTTT.

This chain uses TRBV15 with TRBJ2-1, with TRBD1 as a possible D gene (7 bases). CDR3 length equals 17 residues. The germline V and J ends were trimmed by 5 bases and 4 bases, with 21 bases remaining between them. Germline lookup yields CDR1 LNHNV and CDR2 YYDKDF (reference sequence). This CDR3 reads CATSADRLQGGYNEQFF. The CDR3 DNA sequence: TGTGCCACCAGCGCGGACCGACTCCAGGGGGGTTACAATGAGCAGTTCTTC.

The chain joins TRBV10-3 to TRBJ2-1; D is unclear. Between the trimmed V and J ends, which lost 5 bases and 9 bases, there was a span of 11 bases. This CDR3 contains 12 residues. Germline V gives CDR1 ENHRY, CDR2 SYGVKD. CDR3 bases: TGTGCCATCAGTATCGGAACTACTGAGCAGTTCTTC. It is translated as CAISIGTTEQFF.

The CDR3 region is CASSLGGFGEDIYQPQHF. The CDR3 DNA reads TGTGCCAGCAGCTTAGGGGGCTTCGGAGAGGACATCTATCAGCCCCAGCATTTT. The gene calls are TRBV11-3 and TRBJ1-5; tentative D call: TRBD1 (5 bases). Germline V gene sequence: CDR1 SGHNT, CDR2 YENEEA. The CDR3 is 18 residues long. V was cut by 1 base and J by 5 bases, with 21 bases left in between.

The chain uses TRBV3-1 (or the pseudogene TRBV3-2) and TRBJ2-6; D is perhaps TRBD1 (6 bases). CDR1 LGHDT and CDR2 YNNKEL come from the germline V gene (reference sequence). Trimming pared 3 bases from V and 0 bases from J, leaving 12 bases between. This CDR3 has 17 amino acids. CDR3 in DNA: TGTGCCAGCAGCCACTTAACAGGGAGCTCTGGGGCCAACGTCCTGACTTTC. Encoded protein: CASSHLTGSSGANVLTF.

This clone has only one observation. V gene TRBV7-8 combines with J gene TRBJ1-1; the match to TRBD1 covers 7 bases. Per germline, CDR1 SGHVS and CDR2 FQNEAQ. This CDR3 has 15 amino acids. Losses at the gene ends were 1 base for V and 2 bases for J; bases not matched to a gene: 4. CDR3 nucleotide sequence: TGTGCCAGCAGCTTAGAGGGGGCTATAAACACTGAAGCTTTCTTT. Translation gives CASSLEGAINTEAFF.

A few counts support this clone. The chain recombines TRBV12-3 or TRBV12-4 with TRBJ1-1, with D possibly being TRBD1 (5 bases). This CDR3 comprises 13 residues. The V and J ends lost 2 bases and 5 bases respectively, with 9 bases between them. CDR3 in amino acids: CASSLRGRTEAFF. The CDR3, as DNA: TGTGCCAGCAGTTTACGGGGACGTACTGAAGCTTTCTTT.

This clone occurred once. The chain uses TRBV19 and TRBJ2-4, with TRBD1 matching over 9 bases. The germline V gene encodes CDR1 LNHDA and CDR2 SQIVND (reference sequence). With 4 bases clipped from V and 0 bases from J, the junction kept 1 base outside the gene matches. The CDR3 is made up of 15 amino acids. CDR3 residues: CASSKGQGAKNIQYF. The CDR3 bases are TGTGCCAGTAGTAAGGGACAGGGAGCCAAAAACATTCAGTACTTC.

This chain links TRBV10-2 with TRBJ1-1; no clear D gene. This CDR3 spans 13 amino acids. The ends were cut back, 4 bases at V and 1 base at J, with 7 bases in the middle. Germline V gene data show CDR1 as WSHSY and CDR2 as SAAADI. CDR3 DNA sequence: TGCGCCAGCAGTGGGTCCGGGAACACTGAAGCTTTCTTT. Translating gives CASSGSGNTEAFF.

The rearrangement uses TRBV7-3 and TRBJ1-1, with TRBD1 matching over 8 bases. Unmatched junction bases numbered 10, after V lost 5 bases and J lost 5 bases. CDR1 and CDR2 from the germline V gene are SGHTA and FQGTGA. The CDR3 runs 15 residues. The CDR3 nucleotides are TGTGCCAGCAGCCCCGGCGGACAGGGAGATACTGAAGCTTTCTTT. Protein product: CASSPGGQGDTEAFF.

This chain uses TRBV2 with TRBJ2-1; D unresolved. The CDR3 runs 13 residues. From germline, CDR1 is SNHLY and CDR2 FYNNEI. V lost 5 bases and J lost 2, with 7 bases in between. The CDR3 loop reads CASSSSTYNEQFF. CDR3 in DNA: TGTGCCAGCAGTTCCAGTACCTACAATGAGCAGTTCTTC.

The rearrangement links TRBV25-1 to TRBJ1-1; 8 nucleotides align to TRBD1. This CDR3 comprises 15 residues. The germline gives CDR1 MGHDK, CDR2 SYGVNS. V was clipped by 7 bases and J by 4 bases; unmatched bases: 11. This CDR3 reads CASIRSTGVGTEAFF. CDR3 DNA sequence: TGTGCCAGCATACGTTCGACAGGGGTAGGCACTGAAGCTTTCTTT.

The genes are TRBV6-5 and TRBJ2-7; 9 nucleotides line up with TRBD1. Germline V gene data show CDR1 as MNHEY and CDR2 as SVGAGI. The CDR3 has 15 residues. Germline trimming cut 2 bases from V and 4 bases from J; bases unmatched to any gene: 6. CDR3 residues: CASSYGGQGLYEQYF. CDR3 sequence (DNA): TGTGCCAGCAGTTACGGCGGACAGGGGTTGTACGAGCAGTACTTC.

DNA of the CDR3: TGTGCCAGCAGCTTAGGGTGGGCGAACACTGAAGCTTTCTTT. Its protein product is CASSLGWANTEAFF. V usage is TRBV7-9 and J usage is TRBJ1-1, with D uncertain. V lost 1 base to trimming and J lost 1 base, with 7 bases between them. The germline gives CDR1 SEHNR, CDR2 FQNEAQ (reference sequence). The CDR3 totals 14 residues.

The chain couples TRBV6-6 to TRBJ1-5; TRBD1 might be the D (6 bases). CDR3 size: 15 residues. V lost 6 bases and J 3 bases, leaving 15 bases between the germline ends. Germline V lookup: CDR1 MNHNY, CDR2 SVGAGI (reference sequence). In nucleotides, the CDR3 is TGTGCCAGCAGCTACCGGCAGGGGCCCAATCAGCCCCAGCATTTT. Protein: CASSYRQGPNQPQHF.

The J gene is TRBJ1-3, the V gene TRBV2; D not certain. The CDR3 is 13 residues long. Between the trimmed V and J ends, which lost 5 bases and 4 bases, there was a span of 9 bases. Germline CDR1 is SNHLY and CDR2 is FYNNEI. The CDR3 spells CASSNTDGNTIYF. CDR3 bases: TGTGCCAGCAGTAACACAGACGGAAACACCATATATTTT.